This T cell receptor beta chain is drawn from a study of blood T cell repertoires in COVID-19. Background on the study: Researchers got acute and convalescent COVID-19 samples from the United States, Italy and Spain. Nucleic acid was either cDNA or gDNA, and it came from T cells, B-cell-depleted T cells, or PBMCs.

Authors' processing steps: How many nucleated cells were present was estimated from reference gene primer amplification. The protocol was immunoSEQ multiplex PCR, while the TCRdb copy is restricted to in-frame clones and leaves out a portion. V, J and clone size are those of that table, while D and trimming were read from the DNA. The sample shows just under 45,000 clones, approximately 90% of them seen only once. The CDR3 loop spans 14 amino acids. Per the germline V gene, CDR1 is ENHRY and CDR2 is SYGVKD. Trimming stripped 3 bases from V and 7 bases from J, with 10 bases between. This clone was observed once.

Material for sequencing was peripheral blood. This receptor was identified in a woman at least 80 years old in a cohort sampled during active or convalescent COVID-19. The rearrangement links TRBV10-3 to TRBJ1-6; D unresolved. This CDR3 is CAISDGQRNSPLHF. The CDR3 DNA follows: TGTGCCATCAGTGATGGGCAGAGAAATTCACCCCTCCACTTT.